This is a list of T cell receptor beta chains from one sample in a study of T cell repertoires in cytomegalovirus infection. No antigen is known for these receptors. TCRdb analysed the reads with MiXCR anew, one entry per CDR3 protein. The sample lists about half a million distinct CDR3 sequences; roughly 34% were seen once. Here the sequenced sample was cultured PBMCs, taken from culture after CMV antigen stimulation. The receptors shown here come from a human donor in good health (CMV status not recorded). Some clones in this sample may be carry-over from other donors' samples. Both conserved end residues are part of each CDR3. The order of the fields is J gene, V gene, clone size, D gene, CDR3 DNA, CDR3 protein. A D gene is named only where the DNA matches it firmly. Clone size, where shown, is once, few, many, or a class for clones that have expanded.

TRBJ2-1	TRBV7-9	few	TRBD1	TGTGCCAGCAGCGTCTCCGGGACAGGGAATGAGCAGTTCTTC	CASSVSGTGNEQFF
TRBJ2-2	TRBV27	-	-	TGTGCCAGCAGTGGGTGGGAGTCCGGGGAGCTGTTTTTT	CASSGWESGELFF
TRBJ2-2	TRBV11-2	few	TRBD2	TGTGCCAGCAGCTTAGAACTAGCGGGAGTGCCCGGGGAGCTGTTTTTT	CASSLELAGVPGELFF
TRBJ2-1	TRBV7-9	-	TRBD2	TGTGCCAGCAGCTTAGCGGGACTAGCGGGAGCCAATGAGCAGTTCTTC	CASSLAGLAGANEQFF
TRBJ2-7	TRBV29-1	few	TRBD2	TGCAGCGTTGAAGATTTGAACGGACTAGGCGAGCAGTACTTC	CSVEDLNGLGEQYF
TRBJ2-3	TRBV12-3/TRBV12-4	-	TRBD2	TGTGCCAGCGGACCTAGCGGGATGGGAGAAACGCAGTATTTT	CASGPSGMGETQYF
TRBJ2-5	TRBV6-1	-	TRBD2	TGTGCCAGCAAGGACGCTGGCGGGAGGGAAGAGACCCAGTACTTC	CASKDAGGREETQYF
TRBJ1-5	TRBV20-1	few	-	TGCAGTGCTAGAGTCGATAGCAATCAGCCCCAGCATTTT	CSARVDSNQPQHF
TRBJ1-2	TRBV19	few	-	TGTGCCAGTACCACCTTGGGTCTCAACTATGGCTACACCTTC	CASTTLGLNYGYTF
TRBJ2-3	TRBV6-8	-	TRBD1	TGTGCCAGCAGTTACAGGGGGCCCCCTGAAGATACGCAGTATTTT	CASSYRGPPEDTQYF
TRBJ2-3	TRBV7-2	few	-	TGTGCCAGCAGCCCCCGTCGGGACACAGATACGCAGTATTTT	CASSPRRDTDTQYF
TRBJ1-5	TRBV10-3	-	-	TGTGCCATCAGTGATTCGGCGGTGATATCGCCCCAGCATTTT	CAISDSAVISPQHF
TRBJ1-2	TRBV12-3/TRBV12-4	-	-	TGTGCCAGCAGTCCAAGGACCTCCTATGGCTACACCTTC	CASSPRTSYGYTF
TRBJ1-1	TRBV12-3/TRBV12-4	-	TRBD1	TGTGCCAGCAGCTTACTTCCGGGACAGGGGGACACTGAAGCTTTCTTT	CASSLLPGQGDTEAFF
TRBJ1-6	TRBV27	-	-	TGTGCCAGCGGGATAACAGGCGCCCTAGGCTATAATTCACCCCTCCACTTT	CASGITGALGYNSPLHF
TRBJ2-5	TRBV12-3/TRBV12-4	-	TRBD1	TGTGCCAGCAGTTGGGGACAGGGCTGGGAGACCCAGTACTTC	CASSWGQGWETQYF
TRBJ2-1	TRBV13	few	TRBD2	TGTGCCAGCAGCTTCCCGACTAGCGCATACAATGAGCAGTTCTTC	CASSFPTSAYNEQFF
TRBJ2-1	TRBV27	-	-	TGTGCCAGCAGTTTACACTTCGGGGGAGGGGGGGGCGAGCAGTTCTTC	CASSLHFGGGGGEQFF
TRBJ1-3	TRBV27	-	TRBD1	TGTGCCAGCAGTTTATCGGCCCGGAGGACAGGAAGTGGAAACACCATATATTTT	CASSLSARRTGSGNTIYF
TRBJ2-3	TRBV2	-	-	TGTGCCATCCACTACACAGATACGCAGTATTTT	CAIHYTDTQYF
TRBJ2-4	TRBV11-2	-	-	TGTGCCAGCAGCCCTCTTCGACACCTCCTAGCCAAAAACATTCAGTACTTC	CASSPLRHLLAKNIQYF
TRBJ1-2	TRBV7-3	-	-	TGTGCCAGCACCCTAACGACGGACTATGGCTGCACCTTC	CASTLTTDYGCTF
TRBJ1-4	TRBV6-1	-	-	TGTGCCAGCACCACCTCAATGTCAGGGGCAAGAGAAAAACTGTTTTTT	CASTTSMSGAREKLFF
TRBJ2-1	TRBV20-1	-	-	TGCAGTGCTAGAGATCAGCAGGGTAACAATGAGCAGTTCTTC	CSARDQQGNNEQFF
TRBJ2-3	TRBV7-2	many	-	TGTGCCAGCAGCTTAGGGGGGCTCCGCACAGATACGCAGTATTTT	CASSLGGLRTDTQYF
TRBJ2-1	TRBV6-6	-	TRBD2	TGTGCCAGCAGTACCGGGACTAGCGGGAGTCAAGGGCAGTTCTTC	CASSTGTSGSQGQFF
TRBJ2-1	TRBV2	-	-	TGTGCCAGTCATCTAGGGGTAGGCAATGAGCAGTTCTTC	CASHLGVGNEQFF
TRBJ1-2	TRBV7-8	few	-	TGTGCCAGCAGCGCCACCAGGGGCTATGGCTACACCTTC	CASSATRGYGYTF
TRBJ2-3	TRBV20-1	few	-	TGCAGTGGAATTGGAGTTCAGAACACAGATACGCAGTATTTT	CSGIGVQNTDTQYF
TRBJ1-1	TRBV4-2	-	-	TGTGCCAGCAGCACGATTACTGGGGAAGCTTTCTTT	CASSTITGEAFF
TRBJ1-4	TRBV20-1	-	-	TGCAGTGCTTTTGAGGGCAGGGTCAAACTGTTTTTT	CSAFEGRVKLFF
TRBJ1-3	TRBV10-3	-	-	TGTGCCGTCCGCCACGATGGACAGTCCCACACCATATATTTT	CAVRHDGQSHTIYF
TRBJ1-5	TRBV7-6	many	-	TGTGCCAGCAGCTTGGCACAGGGATCAGGTCAGCCCCAGCATTTT	CASSLAQGSGQPQHF
TRBJ1-5	TRBV7-2	-	TRBD1	TGTGCCAGCAGCCCCTCCTTTGACAGGGGGGAGCCCCAGCATTTT	CASSPSFDRGEPQHF
TRBJ2-3	TRBV11-3	-	TRBD1	TGTGCCAGCGGACTTGTTCTAACAGGGGGAGAGCGGGTGGATACGCAGTATTTT	CASGLVLTGGERVDTQYF
TRBJ2-3	TRBV7-2	-	TRBD1	TGTGCCAGCAGGCAAAAGGGGGCTCCCCGGCGTTCATTCGGCACAGATACGCAGTATTTT	CASRQKGAPRRSFGTDTQYF
TRBJ2-1	TRBV7-2	many	TRBD2	TGTGCCAGCCTTGCGGGACTAGCTACCAATGAGCAGTTCTTC	CASLAGLATNEQFF
TRBJ2-7	TRBV11-2	-	TRBD2	TGTGCCAGCAGCTTAGGCGGACTAGCGGACAGCTCCTACGAGCAGTACTTC	CASSLGGLADSSYEQYF
TRBJ2-3	TRBV27	many	-	TGTGCCAGCAGTTTAGGGGCGGCGTCAGATACGCAGTATTTT	CASSLGAASDTQYF
TRBJ2-3	TRBV20-1	-	-	TGCAGTGCTAGAGTGGCGGCGGGACGAGGTACGCAGTATTTT	CSARVAAGRGTQYF
TRBJ2-2	TRBV6-5	-	-	TGTGCCACCCGACGGCACACCGGGGAGCTGTTTTTT	CATRRHTGELFF
TRBJ2-3	TRBV7-2	-	-	TGTGCCAGCAGCTTAGGGGCTCAAGGGAGCACAGATACGCAGTATTTT	CASSLGAQGSTDTQYF
TRBJ1-6	TRBV7-8	-	-	TGTGCCAGCAGCTTATGGGAGAGCTCCTATAATTCACCCCTCCACTTT	CASSLWESSYNSPLHF
TRBJ2-3	TRBV10-3	-	-	TGTGCCATCAGCCACAGGGCCCCAGATACGCAGTATTTT	CAISHRAPDTQYF
TRBJ2-3	TRBV6-2/TRBV6-3	-	-	TGTGCCAGCAGTTACCCGCCCAACTCGGGAGACGGGGCAGATACGCAGTATTTT	CASSYPPNSGDGADTQYF
TRBJ2-4	TRBV6-5	-	-	TGTGCCAGCAGTCGGAGAGTCTGGGCAGCCAAAAACATTCAGTACTTC	CASSRRVWAAKNIQYF
TRBJ2-1	TRBV10-3	-	TRBD1	TGTGCCATCAGTGAACAGGGGGCTTTTGAGCAGTTCTTC	CAISEQGAFEQFF
TRBJ2-7	TRBV20-1	-	TRBD2	TGCAGTGCTAGGGAAGGACTAGCGACGCACGAGCAGTACTTC	CSAREGLATHEQYF
TRBJ2-1	TRBV5-4	-	-	TGTGCCATGGGCTCCTACAATGAGCAGTTCTTC	CAMGSYNEQFF
TRBJ1-1	TRBV7-8	few	-	TGTGCCAGCAATCGAGTCAGGGACACTGAAGCTTTCTTT	CASNRVRDTEAFF
TRBJ2-2	TRBV20-1	-	TRBD2	TGCAGTGCGATTAGCGGGAGGGCCGGCACCGGGGAGCTGTTTTTT	CSAISGRAGTGELFF
TRBJ2-2	TRBV5-6	-	-	TGTGCCAGCAGGGATGACCGGTTTGACAACACCGGGGAGCTGTTTTTT	CASRDDRFDNTGELFF
TRBJ1-6	TRBV7-7	many	-	TGTGCTAGCAGCTTCCCTTGGGGGGAGTCCTATAATTCACCCCTCCACTTT	CASSFPWGESYNSPLHF
TRBJ2-5	TRBV9	few	-	TGTGCCAGCAGCGAGGGGGGAAGAGGAGGAGTGGAGACCCAGTACTTC	CASSEGGRGGVETQYF